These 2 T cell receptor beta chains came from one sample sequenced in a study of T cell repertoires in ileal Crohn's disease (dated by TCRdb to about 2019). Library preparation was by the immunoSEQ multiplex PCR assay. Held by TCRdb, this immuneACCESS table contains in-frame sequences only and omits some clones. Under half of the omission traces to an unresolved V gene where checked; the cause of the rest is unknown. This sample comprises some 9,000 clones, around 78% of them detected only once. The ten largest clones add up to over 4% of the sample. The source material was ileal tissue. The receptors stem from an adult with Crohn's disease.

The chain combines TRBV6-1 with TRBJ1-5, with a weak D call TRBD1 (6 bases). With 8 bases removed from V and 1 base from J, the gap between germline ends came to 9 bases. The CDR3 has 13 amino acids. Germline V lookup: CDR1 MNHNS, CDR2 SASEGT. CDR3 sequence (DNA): TGTGCCAGCCGGACAGTGAGCAATCAGCCCCAGCATTTT. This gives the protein CASRTVSNQPQHF.

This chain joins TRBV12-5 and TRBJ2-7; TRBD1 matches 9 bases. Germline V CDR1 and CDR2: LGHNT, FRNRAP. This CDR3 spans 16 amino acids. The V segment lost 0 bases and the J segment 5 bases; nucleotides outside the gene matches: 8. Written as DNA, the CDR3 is TGTGCTAGTGGTTTGGTAATGGGACAGGGTTTGGACGAGCAGTACTTC. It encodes CASGLVMGQGLDEQYF.